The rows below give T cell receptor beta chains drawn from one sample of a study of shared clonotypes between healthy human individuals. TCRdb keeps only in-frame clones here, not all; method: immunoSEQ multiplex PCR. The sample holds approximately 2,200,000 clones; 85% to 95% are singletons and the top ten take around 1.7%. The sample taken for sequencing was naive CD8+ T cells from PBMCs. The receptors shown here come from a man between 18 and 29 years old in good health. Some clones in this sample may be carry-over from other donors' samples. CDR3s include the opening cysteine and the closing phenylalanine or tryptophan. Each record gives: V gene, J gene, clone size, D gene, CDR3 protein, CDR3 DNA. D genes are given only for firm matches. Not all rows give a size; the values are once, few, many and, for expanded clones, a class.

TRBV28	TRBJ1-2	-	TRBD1	CASSFIAGGGYTF	TGTGCCAGCAGTTTTATCGCAGGGGGCGGCTACACCTTC
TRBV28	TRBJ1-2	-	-	CASRVQGFERSGYTF	TGTGCCAGCAGAGTACAGGGCTTCGAAAGGTCTGGCTACACCTTC
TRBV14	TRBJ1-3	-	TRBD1	CASRDRSSGNTIYF	TGTGCCAGCAGGGACAGGAGCTCTGGAAACACCATATATTTT
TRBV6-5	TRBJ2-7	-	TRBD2	CASAVGLAEYEQYF	TGTGCCAGCGCGGTGGGACTAGCGGAATACGAGCAGTACTTC
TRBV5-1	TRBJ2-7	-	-	CASKGSYEQYF	TGCGCCAGCAAGGGGAGCTACGAGCAGTACTTC
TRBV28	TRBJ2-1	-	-	CASSPRDEQFF	TGTGCCAGCAGTCCGCGCGATGAGCAGTTCTTC
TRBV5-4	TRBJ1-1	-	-	CASSVGTEAFF	TGTGCCAGCAGCGTCGGAACTGAAGCTTTCTTT
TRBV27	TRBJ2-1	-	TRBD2	CASSQGGPYNEQFF	TGTGCCAGCAGCCAGGGAGGGCCTTACAATGAGCAGTTCTTC
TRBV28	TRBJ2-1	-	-	CASSLFPGGPYNEQFF	TGTGCCAGCAGTTTGTTCCCGGGGGGCCCCTACAATGAGCAGTTCTTC
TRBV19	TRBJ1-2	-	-	CASRSGNSYTF	TGTGCCAGTCGTTCAGGGAATAGCTACACCTTC
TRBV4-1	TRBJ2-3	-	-	CASSSQRSTDTQYF	TGCGCCAGCAGCTCCCAGCGGAGCACAGATACGCAGTATTTT
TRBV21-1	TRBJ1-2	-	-	CASSKVGDAEPQNPYGYTF	TGTGCCAGCAGCAAAGTCGGGGATGCAGAGCCCCAAAATCCCTATGGCTACACCTTC
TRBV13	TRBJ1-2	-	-	CASSLRGGGYTF	TGTGCCAGCAGCTTAAGGGGGGGTGGCTACACCTTC
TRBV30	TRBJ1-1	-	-	CAWSVGESEAFF	TGTGCCTGGAGTGTGGGGGAATCTGAAGCTTTCTTT
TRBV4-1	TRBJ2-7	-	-	CASSQKLAESYEQYF	TGCGCCAGCAGCCAGAAACTAGCCGAGTCCTACGAGCAGTACTTC
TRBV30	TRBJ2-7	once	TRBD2	CAWSRLAGRTYEQYF	TGTGCCTGGAGCAGACTAGCGGGAAGGACCTACGAGCAGTACTTC
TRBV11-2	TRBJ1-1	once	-	CASSLGLAGKHTEAFF	TGTGCCAGCAGCTTGGGACTAGCCGGGAAGCACACTGAAGCTTTCTTT
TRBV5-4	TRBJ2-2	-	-	CASSAGSGELFF	TGTGCCAGCAGCGCAGGTTCGGGGGAGCTGTTTTTT
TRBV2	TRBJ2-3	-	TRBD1	CASSEEDWDSRDTQYF	TGTGCCAGCAGTGAAGAGGATTGGGACAGCAGGGATACGCAGTATTTT
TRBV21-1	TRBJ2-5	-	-	CASSKRDSQETQYF	TGTGCCAGCAGCAAGAGGGACAGTCAAGAGACCCAGTACTTC
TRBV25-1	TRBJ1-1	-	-	CASSEGRTEAFF	TGTGCCAGCAGTGAAGGACGGACTGAAGCTTTCTTT
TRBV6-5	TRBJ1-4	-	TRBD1	CASSLRRTGANEKLFF	TGTGCCAGCAGTTTGAGACGGACAGGGGCGAATGAAAAACTGTTTTTT
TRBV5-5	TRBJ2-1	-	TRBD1	CASSWTGLDYNEQFF	TGTGCCAGCAGCTGGACAGGGTTGGACTACAATGAGCAGTTCTTC
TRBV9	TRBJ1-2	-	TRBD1	CASSAQRADRPTGYGYTF	TGTGCCAGCAGCGCCCAAAGGGCGGACAGGCCCACCGGCTATGGCTACACCTTC
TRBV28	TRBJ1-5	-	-	CAAHRKGWSNQPQHF	TGTGCCGCACATAGGAAGGGCTGGAGCAATCAGCCCCAGCATTTT
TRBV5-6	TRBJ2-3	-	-	CASSFSGGSTDTQYF	TGTGCCAGCAGCTTTAGTGGAGGGTCCACAGATACGCAGTATTTT
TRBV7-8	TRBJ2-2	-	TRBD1	CASENSGDRMRGELFF	TGTGCCAGCGAGAACTCCGGGGACAGGATGAGGGGGGAGCTGTTTTTT
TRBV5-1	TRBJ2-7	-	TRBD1	CASSYAPGQGNEQYF	TGCGCCAGCAGTTATGCCCCGGGACAGGGCAACGAGCAGTACTTC
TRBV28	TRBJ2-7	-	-	CASMIQGLRRTYEQYF	TGTGCCAGCATGATACAGGGTTTAAGAAGGACCTACGAGCAGTACTTC
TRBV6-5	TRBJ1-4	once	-	CASSYGGEKLFF	TGTGCCAGCAGTTACGGGGGTGAAAAACTGTTTTTT
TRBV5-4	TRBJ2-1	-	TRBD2	CASSFTSGSYNEQFF	TGTGCCAGCAGCTTCACTAGCGGGTCCTACAATGAGCAGTTCTTC
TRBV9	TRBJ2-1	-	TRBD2	CASSLERDSYNEQFF	TGTGCCAGCAGCCTCGAGCGGGACTCCTACAATGAGCAGTTCTTC
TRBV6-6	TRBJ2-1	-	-	CASSALGSYNEQFF	TGTGCCAGCAGTGCCCTTGGCTCCTACAATGAGCAGTTCTTC
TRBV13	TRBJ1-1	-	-	CASSFRGATEAFF	TGTGCCAGCAGCTTTAGAGGGGCCACTGAAGCTTTCTTT
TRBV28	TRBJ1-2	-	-	CASSQRKGRGYGYTF	TGTGCCAGCAGTCAGCGCAAGGGGCGGGGTTATGGCTACACCTTC
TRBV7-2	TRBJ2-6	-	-	CASSLVGASGANVLTF	TGTGCCAGCAGCTTAGTGGGGGCGAGTGGGGCCAACGTCCTGACTTTC
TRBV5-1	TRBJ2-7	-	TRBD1	CASSFHRTGGYEQYF	TGCGCCAGCAGCTTCCATAGGACAGGGGGCTACGAGCAGTACTTC
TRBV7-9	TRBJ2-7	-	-	CASSPRTRRESSYEQYF	TGTGCCAGCAGCCCACGTACTCGCCGGGAGAGTTCCTACGAGCAGTACTTC
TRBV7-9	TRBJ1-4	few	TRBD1	CASSPTRGGQFEKLFF	TGTGCCAGCAGCCCCACACGGGGGGGACAGTTTGAAAAACTGTTTTTT
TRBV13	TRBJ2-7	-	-	CASSVRGSYEQYF	TGTGCCAGCAGCGTCAGAGGGTCCTACGAGCAGTACTTC
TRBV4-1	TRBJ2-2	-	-	CASSQGRRGELFF	TGCGCCAGCAGCCAAGGGAGACGAGGGGAGCTGTTTTTT
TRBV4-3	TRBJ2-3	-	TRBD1	CASSQVVMDRGLPGTDTQYF	TGCGCCAGCAGCCAAGTCGTAATGGACAGGGGGTTACCCGGCACAGATACGCAGTATTTT
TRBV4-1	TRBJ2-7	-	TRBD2	CASSQDWRGSSYEQYF	TGCGCCAGCAGCCAAGATTGGCGGGGGTCCTCCTACGAGCAGTACTTC
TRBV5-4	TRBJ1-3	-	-	CASSPGRGAGNTIYF	TGTGCCAGCAGCCCCGGACGGGGGGCTGGAAACACCATATATTTT
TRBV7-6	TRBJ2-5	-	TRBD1	CASSFLGTGYETQYF	TGTGCCAGCAGCTTCTTGGGGACAGGGTACGAGACCCAGTACTTC
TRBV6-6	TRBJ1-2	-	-	CASGGGQSYNYGYTF	TGTGCCAGCGGGGGGGGGCAATCTTATAACTATGGCTACACCTTC
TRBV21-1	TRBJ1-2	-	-	CASSYTRVYGYTF	TGTGCCAGCAGTTACACCAGGGTTTATGGCTACACCTTC
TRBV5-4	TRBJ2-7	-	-	CASSFGVTGTLGNPYEQYF	TGTGCCAGCAGCTTCGGTGTAACAGGCACTTTGGGGAATCCATACGAGCAGTACTTC